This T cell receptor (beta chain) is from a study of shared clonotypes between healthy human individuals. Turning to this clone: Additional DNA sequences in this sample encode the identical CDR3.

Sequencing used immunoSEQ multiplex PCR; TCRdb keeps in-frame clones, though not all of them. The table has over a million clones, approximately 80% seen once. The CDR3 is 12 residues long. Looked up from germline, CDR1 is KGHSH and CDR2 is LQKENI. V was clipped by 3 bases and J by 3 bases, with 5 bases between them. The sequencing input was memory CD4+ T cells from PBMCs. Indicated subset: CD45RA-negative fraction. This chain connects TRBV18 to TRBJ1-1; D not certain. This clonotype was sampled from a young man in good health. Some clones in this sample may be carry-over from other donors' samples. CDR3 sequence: CASSPLDTEAFF. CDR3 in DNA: TGTGCCAGCTCACCGTTGGACACTGAAGCTTTCTTT.